The rows below give T cell receptor beta chains drawn from one sample of a study of molecular identifiers for immune sequencing clone quantification. TCRdb passed the PCR reads through MiXCR, listing each CDR3 protein once. The data contain under 650,000 distinct CDR3 sequences, 15% to 20% of them singletons. Material: naive CD8+ T cells from blood, with Jurkat cell RNA spiked in. All receptors derive from a human donor in good health. Some libraries in this study had Jurkat cell RNA spiked in. Each CDR3 is given with its conserved first and last residue. Fields, in order: V gene, CDR3 length, clone size, D gene, J gene, CDR3 protein, CDR3 DNA. A D gene is named only where the DNA matches it firmly. Size is stated for part of the rows, as once, few or many counts, or as a class when the clone is expanded.

V gene: TRBV19
CDR3 length: 20
clone size: many
D gene: TRBD1
J gene: TRBJ2-6
CDR3 protein: CASSTPRQGAIVGGANVLTF
CDR3 DNA: TGTGCCAGTAGTACGCCCAGACAGGGGGCTATTGTTGGTGGGGCCAACGTCCTGACTTTC

V gene: TRBV7-3
CDR3 length: 13
clone size: many
D gene: .
J gene: TRBJ2-7
CDR3 protein: CASSLVAGHEQYF
CDR3 DNA: TGTGCCAGCAGCTTAGTGGCGGGCCACGAGCAGTACTTC

V gene: TRBV10-3
CDR3 length: 15
clone size: many
D gene: TRBD1
J gene: TRBJ1-5
CDR3 protein: CAIGGQGASNQPQHF
CDR3 DNA: TGTGCCATCGGGGGACAGGGGGCCAGCAATCAGCCCCAGCATTTT

V gene: TRBV7-9
CDR3 length: 16
clone size: many
D gene: .
J gene: TRBJ2-5
CDR3 protein: CASSLVVGWAQETQYF
CDR3 DNA: TGTGCCAGCAGCTTAGTCGTAGGATGGGCGCAAGAGACCCAGTACTTC

V gene: TRBV9
CDR3 length: 15
clone size: .
D gene: TRBD1
J gene: TRBJ1-1
CDR3 protein: CASSASTGMNTEAFF
CDR3 DNA: TGTGCCAGCAGCGCCTCGACAGGGATGAACACTGAAGCTTTCTTT

V gene: TRBV11-2
CDR3 length: 14
clone size: many
D gene: .
J gene: TRBJ2-1
CDR3 protein: CASSLLAKYNEQFF
CDR3 DNA: TGTGCCAGCAGCTTACTAGCGAAGTACAATGAGCAGTTCTTC

V gene: TRBV2
CDR3 length: 15
clone size: few
D gene: TRBD2
J gene: TRBJ2-3
CDR3 protein: CASTVVAGEADTQYF
CDR3 DNA: TGTGCCAGCACGGTGGTAGCGGGGGAGGCAGATACGCAGTATTTT

V gene: TRBV7-2
CDR3 length: 13
clone size: many
D gene: .
J gene: TRBJ2-7
CDR3 protein: CASSYDRSYEQYF
CDR3 DNA: TGTGCCAGCAGCTATGACAGGAGCTACGAGCAGTACTTC

V gene: TRBV6-6
CDR3 length: 12
clone size: many
D gene: .
J gene: TRBJ1-1
CDR3 protein: CATGTPGTEAFF
CDR3 DNA: TGTGCCACCGGGACTCCCGGCACTGAAGCTTTCTTT

V gene: TRBV19
CDR3 length: 14
clone size: many
D gene: TRBD1
J gene: TRBJ2-1
CDR3 protein: CASSPWTGYNEQFF
CDR3 DNA: TGTGCCAGTAGTCCCTGGACAGGCTACAATGAGCAGTTCTTC

V gene: TRBV7-7
CDR3 length: 14
clone size: .
D gene: TRBD2
J gene: TRBJ2-1
CDR3 protein: CASSLGGGAYEQFF
CDR3 DNA: TGTGCCAGCAGCTTGGGCGGGGGGGCCTATGAGCAGTTCTTC

V gene: TRBV5-8
CDR3 length: 14
clone size: many
D gene: .
J gene: TRBJ2-7
CDR3 protein: CASSLSRGSPEQYF
CDR3 DNA: TGTGCCAGCAGCTTAAGTAGAGGGAGTCCCGAGCAGTACTTC

V gene: TRBV7-2
CDR3 length: 14
clone size: many
D gene: .
J gene: TRBJ2-5
CDR3 protein: CASSWAGAGETQYF
CDR3 DNA: TGTGCCAGCAGCTGGGCGGGGGCCGGAGAGACCCAGTACTTC

V gene: TRBV5-6
CDR3 length: 15
clone size: .
D gene: .
J gene: TRBJ2-3
CDR3 protein: CASSSDTSSTDTQYF
CDR3 DNA: TGTGCCAGCAGCTCAGACACTTCTAGCACAGATACGCAGTATTTT

V gene: TRBV30
CDR3 length: 13
clone size: .
D gene: .
J gene: TRBJ1-1
CDR3 protein: CAWGDGMNTEAFF
CDR3 DNA: TGTGCCTGGGGGGACGGCATGAACACTGAAGCTTTCTTT

V gene: TRBV5-1
CDR3 length: 13
clone size: few
D gene: .
J gene: TRBJ1-1
CDR3 protein: CASSFGTNAEAFF
CDR3 DNA: TGCGCCAGCAGCTTTGGGACCAACGCTGAAGCTTTCTTT

V gene: TRBV27
CDR3 length: 12
clone size: .
D gene: .
J gene: TRBJ2-5
CDR3 protein: CASSGLQEAQYF
CDR3 DNA: TGTGCCAGCAGTGGACTTCAAGAGGCCCAGTACTTC

V gene: TRBV20-1
CDR3 length: 16
clone size: .
D gene: .
J gene: TRBJ2-2
CDR3 protein: CSANPLGQENTGELFF
CDR3 DNA: TGCAGTGCTAACCCCCTGGGGCAGGAAAACACCGGGGAGCTGTTTTTT

V gene: TRBV3-1
CDR3 length: 15
clone size: few
D gene: .
J gene: TRBJ2-3
CDR3 protein: CASSFYGGFTDTQYF
CDR3 DNA: TGTGCCAGCAGCTTCTACGGGGGATTCACAGATACGCAGTATTTT

V gene: TRBV30
CDR3 length: 15
clone size: few
D gene: .
J gene: TRBJ2-1
CDR3 protein: CAWSGRGAGYNEQFF
CDR3 DNA: TGTGCCTGGAGTGGGAGAGGGGCAGGGTACAATGAGCAGTTCTTC

V gene: TRBV7-9
CDR3 length: 11
clone size: many
D gene: TRBD2
J gene: TRBJ2-7
CDR3 protein: CAGDGGYEQYF
CDR3 DNA: TGTGCCGGCGACGGGGGGTACGAGCAGTACTTC

V gene: TRBV7-9
CDR3 length: 17
clone size: many
D gene: .
J gene: TRBJ1-5
CDR3 protein: CASSLVLAGVGNQPQHF
CDR3 DNA: TGTGCCAGCAGCTTAGTTTTGGCAGGGGTTGGCAATCAGCCCCAGCATTTT

V gene: TRBV24-1
CDR3 length: 14
clone size: .
D gene: TRBD1
J gene: TRBJ2-5
CDR3 protein: CATSDHGQGETQYF
CDR3 DNA: TGTGCCACCAGTGATCACGGACAGGGAGAGACCCAGTACTTC

V gene: TRBV27
CDR3 length: 14
clone size: .
D gene: TRBD1
J gene: TRBJ2-7
CDR3 protein: CASSFVQGLDEQYF
CDR3 DNA: TGTGCCAGCAGTTTTGTACAGGGGTTGGACGAGCAGTACTTC

V gene: TRBV6-2/TRBV6-3
CDR3 length: 18
clone size: few
D gene: TRBD2
J gene: TRBJ2-1
CDR3 protein: CASSPEVPAGGRYNEQFF
CDR3 DNA: TGTGCCAGCAGTCCTGAGGTTCCAGCGGGAGGGAGATACAATGAGCAGTTCTTC

V gene: TRBV24-1
CDR3 length: 14
clone size: .
D gene: .
J gene: TRBJ2-5
CDR3 protein: CATSDLNNQETQYF
CDR3 DNA: TGTGCCACCAGTGATTTGAACAACCAAGAGACCCAGTACTTC

V gene: TRBV15
CDR3 length: 13
clone size: many
D gene: .
J gene: TRBJ2-2
CDR3 protein: CATSREGAAELFF
CDR3 DNA: TGTGCCACCAGCAGAGAGGGGGCGGCTGAGCTGTTTTTT

V gene: TRBV7-9
CDR3 length: 14
clone size: many
D gene: TRBD2
J gene: TRBJ2-7
CDR3 protein: CASSLTSGSYEQYF
CDR3 DNA: TGCGCCAGCAGCTTGACTAGCGGCTCCTACGAGCAGTACTTC

V gene: TRBV11-2
CDR3 length: 16
clone size: many
D gene: TRBD1
J gene: TRBJ2-1
CDR3 protein: CASSLGWGQVNNEQFF
CDR3 DNA: TGTGCCAGCAGCTTAGGTTGGGGACAGGTGAACAATGAGCAGTTCTTC

V gene: TRBV7-9
CDR3 length: 11
clone size: .
D gene: .
J gene: TRBJ2-1
CDR3 protein: CASSWLNEQFF
CDR3 DNA: TGTGCCAGCAGCTGGTTAAATGAGCAGTTCTTC

V gene: TRBV20-1
CDR3 length: 15
clone size: few
D gene: TRBD2
J gene: TRBJ2-5
CDR3 protein: CSARGGSGRGETQYF
CDR3 DNA: TGCAGTGCTAGAGGCGGTAGCGGGAGGGGTGAGACCCAGTACTTC

V gene: TRBV19
CDR3 length: 13
clone size: many
D gene: .
J gene: TRBJ2-7
CDR3 protein: CASRSGGVYEQYF
CDR3 DNA: TGTGCCAGTAGGTCTGGGGGCGTCTACGAGCAGTACTTC

V gene: TRBV9
CDR3 length: 17
clone size: many
D gene: TRBD2
J gene: TRBJ2-2
CDR3 protein: CASSVTTSGANTGELFF
CDR3 DNA: TGTGCCAGCAGCGTCACAACTAGCGGGGCGAACACCGGGGAGCTGTTTTTT

V gene: TRBV11-3
CDR3 length: 16
clone size: .
D gene: .
J gene: TRBJ2-7
CDR3 protein: CASSLGTVGLYDEQYF
CDR3 DNA: TGTGCCAGCAGCCTAGGGACGGTTGGTTTGTACGACGAGCAGTACTTC

V gene: TRBV20-1
CDR3 length: 15
clone size: many
D gene: TRBD2
J gene: TRBJ2-5
CDR3 protein: CSATSLAGAQETQYF
CDR3 DNA: TGCAGTGCTACGAGTCTAGCGGGGGCCCAAGAGACCCAGTACTTC

V gene: TRBV6-5
CDR3 length: 14
clone size: .
D gene: TRBD2
J gene: TRBJ2-1
CDR3 protein: CASRSGGPYNEQFF
CDR3 DNA: TGTGCCAGCAGGAGCGGGGGGCCCTACAATGAGCAGTTCTTC

V gene: TRBV13
CDR3 length: 19
clone size: many
D gene: TRBD2
J gene: TRBJ2-2
CDR3 protein: CASSRSAFSSGEYTGELFF
CDR3 DNA: TGTGCCAGCAGCCGCTCCGCCTTTTCAAGCGGGGAGTACACCGGGGAGCTGTTTTTT